These T cell receptor beta chains were read from a single sample in a study of cytomegalovirus exposure and HLA in healthy donors. The protocol was immunoSEQ multiplex PCR, while the TCRdb copy is restricted to in-frame clones and leaves out a portion. This table has approximately 190,000 clones, roughly 80% appearing once. The sample consisted of PBMCs. These receptors came from a man between 35 and 55 years old in good health and CMV-seropositive. Each CDR3 is given with its conserved first and last residue. Fields, in order: J gene, clone size, V gene, D gene, CDR3 protein, CDR3 DNA. The D gene is left open where the match is weak. Clone size appears in some rows only: once, few, many, or a class for an expanded clone.

TRBJ2-5 | - | TRBV9 | TRBD2 | CASSPRASGYETQYF | TGTGCCAGCAGCCCCCGGGCTAGCGGGTATGAGACCCAGTACTTC
TRBJ2-3 | - | TRBV5-6 | TRBD2 | CASSTGTSGVADTQYF | TGTGCCAGCAGCACCGGGACTAGCGGGGTCGCAGATACGCAGTATTTT
TRBJ2-5 | - | TRBV30 | - | CAWSAGRKETQYF | TGTGCCTGGAGTGCCGGGAGAAAAGAGACCCAGTACTTC
TRBJ2-2 | - | TRBV25-1 | TRBD1 | CAAKTGTNTGELFF | TGTGCCGCGAAGACAGGGACCAACACCGGGGAGCTGTTTTTT
TRBJ2-1 | - | TRBV6-1 | - | CAIHPMSAYNEQFF | TGTGCCATCCACCCCATGAGTGCCTACAATGAGCAGTTCTTC
TRBJ2-1 | - | TRBV7-2 | TRBD2 | CASSIGLASDEQFF | TGTGCCAGCAGCATCGGACTAGCTTCGGATGAGCAGTTCTTC
TRBJ2-1 | - | TRBV4-2 | TRBD1 | CASSQIQGFNEQFF | TGTGCCAGCAGCCAGATACAGGGGTTCAATGAGCAGTTCTTC
TRBJ1-6 | once | TRBV10-3 | - | CAISEGDYNSPLHF | TGTGCCATCAGTGAGGGAGATTATAATTCACCCCTCCACTTT
TRBJ2-1 | few | TRBV21-1 | - | CASSNRDREYNEQFF | TGTGCCAGCAGCAACCGGGACAGGGAATACAATGAGCAGTTCTTC
TRBJ2-3 | - | TRBV19 | TRBD2 | CASSIGAGDTDTQYF | TGTGCCAGTAGTATAGGAGCGGGAGACACAGATACGCAGTATTTT
TRBJ2-6 | few | TRBV7-8 | - | CASSFGASGANVLTF | TGTGCCAGCAGCTTCGGAGCTTCTGGGGCCAACGTCCTGACTTTC
TRBJ1-5 | - | TRBV4-1 | - | CASTSIPAQGLFNQPQHF | TGCGCCAGCACCTCGATCCCCGCCCAGGGCCTCTTCAATCAGCCCCAGCATTTT
TRBJ2-5 | - | TRBV7-2 | TRBD2 | CASRLAGGLETQYF | TGTGCCAGCCGACTAGCGGGGGGGCTGGAGACCCAGTACTTC
TRBJ1-4 | - | TRBV4-3 | TRBD1 | CASSQGRGQGAFGEKLFF | TGCGCCAGCAGCCAAGGTAGAGGACAGGGGGCTTTCGGTGAAAAACTGTTTTTT
TRBJ1-1 | many | TRBV7-6 | - | CASSFGGVNTEAFF | TGTGCCAGCAGCTTCGGAGGGGTGAACACTGAAGCTTTCTTT